This is a list of T cell receptor beta chains from one sample in a study of blood T cell repertoires in COVID-19. Assay: immunoSEQ multiplex PCR; the TCRdb copy retains only in-frame clones and omits some. The sample includes around 400,000 clones, around 87% of them seen just once. Source material: peripheral blood. The receptors were gathered from an older woman with COVID-19, enrolled during active disease. CDR3s leave out the opening cysteine and the closing phenylalanine or tryptophan. For some rows the clone size is stated as once, few or many, or as a class when expanded; others skip it.

size: -; length: 11; V: TRBV2; J: TRBJ2-3; CDR3: ASCSAPGDTQY
size: -; length: 14; V: TRBV5-1; J: TRBJ1-1; CDR3: ASSPRTGTRDTEAF
size: -; length: 14; V: TRBV11-2; J: TRBJ2-5; CDR3: ASSSGGARSQETQY
size: -; length: 12; V: TRBV7-2; J: TRBJ2-7; CDR3: ASRYTGQGEEQY
size: -; length: 9; V: TRBV28; J: TRBJ1-1; CDR3: QSRGNTEAF
size: -; length: 13; V: TRBV11-3; J: TRBJ2-1; CDR3: ASSLGGGSYNEQF
size: few; length: 13; V: TRBV6-5; J: TRBJ1-2; CDR3: ASSYSHRENYGYT
size: -; length: 12; V: TRBV2; J: TRBJ2-3; CDR3: ASSGTSGLDTQY
size: -; length: 13; V: TRBV7-2; J: TRBJ2-5; CDR3: ASSLASGGGETQY
size: -; length: 12; V: TRBV7-2; J: TRBJ2-5; CDR3: ASSSGGTEETQY
size: -; length: 13; V: TRBV11-2; J: TRBJ2-5; CDR3: ASSSTGSGQETQY
size: -; length: 14; V: TRBV11-2; J: TRBJ2-2; CDR3: ASSLDRSLNTGELF
size: once; length: 14; V: TRBV7-9; J: TRBJ1-6; CDR3: ATGPGGISYNSPLH
size: -; length: 16; V: TRBV5-5; J: TRBJ2-4; CDR3: ASSLGGTVAIAKNIQY
size: -; length: 13; V: TRBV5-1; J: TRBJ2-2; CDR3: ASSSQGANTGELF
size: -; length: 14; V: TRBV6-6; J: TRBJ2-3; CDR3: ASSLPGQGARDTQY
size: -; length: 13; V: TRBV5-1; J: TRBJ2-3; CDR3: ASSFGDTRTDTQY
size: -; length: 11; V: TRBV12-3/TRBV12-4; J: TRBJ1-1; CDR3: ASSLGQNTEAF
size: -; length: 11; V: TRBV19; J: TRBJ2-7; CDR3: ASSRQGSYEQY
size: once; length: 12; V: TRBV4-2; J: TRBJ1-2; CDR3: ASSQGGANYGYT
size: -; length: 11; V: TRBV3-1/TRBV3-2; J: TRBJ1-1; CDR3: ASTPQGNTEAF
size: -; length: 14; V: TRBV18; J: TRBJ2-1; CDR3: ASSLQPGLSYNEQF
size: -; length: 9; V: TRBV29-1; J: TRBJ1-1; CDR3: SFNWGGKAF
size: -; length: 11; V: TRBV5-4; J: TRBJ2-5; CDR3: ASSPDRQETQY
size: -; length: 13; V: TRBV5-4; J: TRBJ1-1; CDR3: ASSLINRGRTEAF
size: -; length: 11; V: TRBV10-3; J: TRBJ2-7; CDR3: AIRHSYSYEQY
size: once; length: 11; V: TRBV28; J: TRBJ2-7; CDR3: ASSFMGLDEQY
size: -; length: 10; V: TRBV19; J: TRBJ2-1; CDR3: ASSIRDNEQF
size: -; length: 13; V: TRBV6-5; J: TRBJ1-6; CDR3: ASSLNGDSNSPLH
size: once; length: 12; V: TRBV18; J: TRBJ2-1; CDR3: ASSPTGNYNEQF
size: -; length: 13; V: TRBV4-1; J: TRBJ1-3; CDR3: ASSQPRRSGNTIY
size: once; length: 13; V: TRBV5-1; J: TRBJ2-2; CDR3: ASSDRQGRYGELF
size: -; length: 14; V: TRBV3-1/TRBV3-2; J: TRBJ2-2; CDR3: ASSQGRQGGTGELF
size: -; length: 11; V: TRBV9; J: TRBJ1-2; CDR3: ASSDRGDYGYT
size: -; length: 13; V: TRBV4-1; J: TRBJ1-6; CDR3: ASSQEQVKNSPLH
size: once; length: 13; V: TRBV21-1; J: TRBJ1-1; CDR3: ASSRVTGPVPEAF
size: -; length: 13; V: TRBV4-1; J: TRBJ1-5; CDR3: ASSQGRGSNQPQH
size: -; length: 13; V: TRBV5-1; J: TRBJ2-5; CDR3: ASSSSPTGEETQY
size: -; length: 13; V: TRBV7-3; J: TRBJ2-1; CDR3: ASSPRLAGGNEQF
size: -; length: 11; V: TRBV27; J: TRBJ2-5; CDR3: ASSPNARETQY
size: -; length: 13; V: TRBV18; J: TRBJ1-2; CDR3: ASSPSTGGNYGYT
size: -; length: 13; V: TRBV18; J: TRBJ2-2; CDR3: ASSLDQAIAGELF
size: few; length: 13; V: TRBV4-2; J: TRBJ2-3; CDR3: ASSQGQGSTDTQY
size: -; length: 11; V: TRBV12-3/TRBV12-4; J: TRBJ2-1; CDR3: ASTTLGLSEQF